This is a list of T cell receptor beta chains from one sample in a study of beta chain features in type 1 diabetes. The table came from immunoSEQ multiplex PCR; TCRdb's copy has only in-frame clones and leaves some out. The profile covers more than 150,000 clones, with approximately 9.1% appearing a single time and under 0.85% taken by the ten largest. The specimen sequenced was central memory CD4+ T cells from blood. Every receptor here comes from a woman in her thirties with type 1 diabetes. CDR3s include the opening cysteine and the closing phenylalanine or tryptophan. D genes are given only for firm matches. Rows may omit the clone size; those that give it use once, few, many or a size class.

v_call	clone_size	d_call	j_call	cdr3_nt	cdr3_aa
TRBV7-9	few	NA	TRBJ1-4	TGTGCCAGCAGCCCCCTATCTAATGAAAAACTGTTTTTT	CASSPLSNEKLFF
TRBV7-3	few	TRBD2	TRBJ2-1	TGTGCCAGCAGCTTAAGCAGGACTAGCTGGGAGCAGTTCTTC	CASSLSRTSWEQFF
TRBV5-1	few	TRBD1	TRBJ1-5	TGCGCCAGCAGCTTACAGGGGTCGAGCAATCAGCCCCAGCATTTT	CASSLQGSSNQPQHF
TRBV5-4	NA	TRBD1	TRBJ2-1	TGTGCCAGCAGCGTTCCTACCGGGACAGGGGGTTACAATGAGCAGTTCTTC	CASSVPTGTGGYNEQFF
TRBV7-2	few	TRBD1	TRBJ2-7	TGTGCCAGCAGCGGGAGGACAGGGGTCTACGAGCAGTACTTC	CASSGRTGVYEQYF
TRBV5-6	few	NA	TRBJ1-5	TGTGCCAGCAGCTGGGGGGCGGGGGGATATCAGCCCCAGCATTTT	CASSWGAGGYQPQHF
TRBV5-1	few	NA	TRBJ2-6	TGCGCCAGCAGCTTACAGGGAACTGGGGCCAACGTCCTGACTTTC	CASSLQGTGANVLTF
TRBV30	NA	TRBD1	TRBJ1-2	TGTGCCTGGAGTCGGGACAGGGTTGGAGGTGGCTACACCTTC	CAWSRDRVGGGYTF
TRBV10-3	NA	NA	TRBJ2-2	TGTGCCATCAGACGGGAGAACACCGGGGAGCTGTTTTTT	CAIRRENTGELFF
TRBV5-1	NA	NA	TRBJ2-1	TGCGCCAGCAGCTTGGGGGCAGGCTTAACCTACAATGAGCAGTTCTTC	CASSLGAGLTYNEQFF
TRBV5-1	NA	TRBD2	TRBJ2-3	TGCGCCAGCAGCTTGATTGGGAGGACTAGCGGGAGAGGGACAGATACGCAGTATTTT	CASSLIGRTSGRGTDTQYF
TRBV5-4	NA	TRBD1	TRBJ2-2	TGTGCCAGCAGCTTGGGACAGGGTATGACCGGGGAGCTGTTTTTT	CASSLGQGMTGELFF
TRBV30	few	NA	TRBJ2-7	TGTGCCTGTACGGGACAAGGGGCGAACTCCTACGAGCAGTACTTC	CACTGQGANSYEQYF
TRBV28	few	TRBD1	TRBJ2-7	TGTGCCAGCATATCGGGACAGGGCCCCCACGAGCAGTACTTC	CASISGQGPHEQYF
TRBV4-2	many	TRBD1	TRBJ2-5	TGTGCCAGCAGCCAGGACAGGGGCCAGACCCAGTACTTC	CASSQDRGQTQYF
TRBV7-9	NA	TRBD1	TRBJ1-2	TGTGCCAGCAGCCCCGGACAGGGAAAGCATGGCTACACCTTC	CASSPGQGKHGYTF
TRBV6-5	NA	TRBD2	TRBJ2-3	TGTGCCAGCAGTTCAGGGACTAGCCGGGCAGATACGCAGTATTTT	CASSSGTSRADTQYF
TRBV7-3	many	TRBD2	TRBJ2-1	TGTGCCAGCAGCCCGGGACTAAAGCAGGGTGAGCAGTTCTTC	CASSPGLKQGEQFF
TRBV7-9	NA	NA	TRBJ2-1	TGTGCCAGCAGCTTAGGGGCCCTCAATGAGCAGTTCTTC	CASSLGALNEQFF
TRBV2	NA	TRBD2	TRBJ2-1	TGTGCCAGCAGTAGGGAGATTAGGGGAGGGAGCTCCTACAATGAGCAGTTCTTC	CASSREIRGGSSYNEQFF
TRBV28	NA	NA	TRBJ2-7	TGTGCCAGCAGTCTCAGGGACGAGCAGTACTTC	CASSLRDEQYF
TRBV7-2	few	TRBD1	TRBJ2-1	TGTGCCAGCAGCTCCCTCCCGGGACAGGAAGCCTACAATGAGCAGTTCTTC	CASSSLPGQEAYNEQFF
TRBV15	NA	TRBD2	TRBJ2-1	TGTGCCACCAGCAGCAGTACCGGGACTAGCGCAAACAATGAGCAGTTCTTC	CATSSSTGTSANNEQFF
TRBV4-1	few	NA	TRBJ2-2	TGCGCCAGCAGCCAGGTGTGGAGGGACACCGGGGAGCTGTTTTTT	CASSQVWRDTGELFF
TRBV9	few	TRBD1	TRBJ2-7	TGTGCCAGCAGCCCCCGGGACAGCTCCTACGAGCAGTACTTC	CASSPRDSSYEQYF
TRBV21-1	many	NA	TRBJ1-5	TGTGCCAGCAGGGGCAGGTACGGTCAGCCCCAGCATTTT	CASRGRYGQPQHF
TRBV7-9	few	TRBD1	TRBJ2-2	TGTGCCAGCAACCCGGGACAGTACTTTACGAACACCGGGGAGCTGTTTTTT	CASNPGQYFTNTGELFF
TRBV19	few	TRBD1	TRBJ1-2	TGTGCCAGTAGTTCACAGGGGGCAGACTATGGCTACACCTTC	CASSSQGADYGYTF
TRBV7-7	NA	TRBD1	TRBJ2-3	TGTGCTAGCAGCATGGGACAGGGATGGTCGGATACGCAGTATTTT	CASSMGQGWSDTQYF
TRBV19	NA	TRBD1	TRBJ1-5	TGTGCCAGTAGGGATAGGGGACAGTTTAATAGCAATCAGCCCCAGCATTTT	CASRDRGQFNSNQPQHF
TRBV14	few	TRBD1	TRBJ1-3	TGTGCCAGCAGCCGGGACAGCGGAAACACCATATATTTT	CASSRDSGNTIYF
TRBV5-4	NA	TRBD2	TRBJ2-1	TGTGCCAGCAGCCCGGGACTAGCGACGGGCAGCAATGAGCAGTTCTTC	CASSPGLATGSNEQFF
TRBV11-2	few	TRBD1	TRBJ2-7	TGTGCCAGCAGCGTGGAATGGCAGGGGGACGAGCAGTACTTC	CASSVEWQGDEQYF
TRBV5-4	NA	NA	TRBJ2-3	TGTGCCAGCAGCTTGGGTCCTAGCGCCTCCACAGATACGCAGTATTTT	CASSLGPSASTDTQYF
TRBV21-1	few	NA	TRBJ1-2	TGTGCCAGCAGCAACCGGGACAGGGGGCTCTATGGCTACACCTTC	CASSNRDRGLYGYTF
TRBV6-5	few	NA	TRBJ1-3	TGTGCCAGCAGTTACTCGCGAAGTCTTGGAAACACCATATATTTT	CASSYSRSLGNTIYF
TRBV4-1	NA	TRBD1	TRBJ2-1	TGCGCCAGCAGCCATCAGGGGGACAATGAGCAGTTCTTC	CASSHQGDNEQFF
TRBV7-2	many	TRBD1	TRBJ2-5	TGTGCCAGCAGCTTCTCATCCGGGACAGGGGGAGAGACCCAGTACTTC	CASSFSSGTGGETQYF
TRBV10-2	NA	NA	TRBJ1-5	TGCGCCAGCAGTTTGGCAGGGGACAATCAGCCCCAGCATTTT	CASSLAGDNQPQHF
TRBV10-3	few	NA	TRBJ2-7	TGTGCCATCAGTGGACAGAGCTCCTACGAGCAGTACTTC	CAISGQSSYEQYF
TRBV9	few	TRBD1	TRBJ2-7	TGTGCCAGCAGCAGAGCCGACAGGGACTACGAGCAGTACTTC	CASSRADRDYEQYF
TRBV25-1	few	NA	TRBJ2-5	TGTGCCAGCAGTAGCCTAGTTCTAGAGACCCAGTACTTC	CASSSLVLETQYF
TRBV6-5	few	NA	TRBJ2-1	TGTGCCAGCAGTTACAGGGACATTTACACTGAGCAGTTCTTC	CASSYRDIYTEQFF
TRBV9	NA	NA	TRBJ2-1	TGTGCCAGCAGCGCGGGCGGGAATCACTACAATGAGCAGTTCTTC	CASSAGGNHYNEQFF
TRBV10-1	few	TRBD2	TRBJ2-1	TGCGCCAGCAGCCCTCATAGCGGGGACTCAAGAGAGGAGCAGTTCTTC	CASSPHSGDSREEQFF
TRBV2	many	NA	TRBJ2-4	TGTGCCAGTGAACTCGAAGCGGACATTCAGTACTTC	CASELEADIQYF
TRBV7-9	NA	TRBD1	TRBJ2-7	TGTGCCAGCATCTATACGGGACAGGGGGCGGTCGAGCAGTACTTC	CASIYTGQGAVEQYF